The entry below gives a single TCR beta chain sequence along with its context. All enrollees were about 18 to 100 years old and from fewer than 30 US areas. The sample comes from a study of blood T cell repertoires in COVID-19. Repertoires were generated with immunoSEQ multiplex PCR, while TCRdb's copy carries only in-frame clones and drops some. Among more than 250,000 clones, around 87% were seen once, and the ten largest hold approximately 5%. Sequencing was performed on PBMCs or T cells enriched from blood (not recorded which). The TCR was taken from a woman younger than 45 who had recovered from COVID-19.

The DNA for the CDR3 is TGTGCCAGCTCACCATTTCAGGAAAACCAGCCCCAGCATTTT. As protein: CASSPFQENQPQHF. The rearrangement links TRBV18 to TRBJ1-5; D call uncertain. V dropped 2 bases and J dropped 7 bases, with 12 bases sitting between them. CDR1 is KGHSH and CDR2 is LQKENI in the germline V gene. There are 14 residues in the CDR3.